This record concerns one TCR beta chain sequence. Assay: immunoSEQ multiplex PCR; the TCRdb copy retains only in-frame clones and omits some. This sample has 100,000 to 150,000 clones; roughly 87% occur once, and the top ten carry 1.5% to 2%. The sample originates from a study of control samples from healthy donors and cancer patients. The CDR3 consists of 15 residues. The J segment lost 2 bases and the V segment lost 4 bases, leaving 5 bases of the junction unmatched. Germline loops: CDR1 KGHSH, CDR2 LQKENI. The chain couples TRBV18 to TRBJ1-2, with 9 bases aligning to TRBD1. The clonotype was recovered from a young man in good health. Sequences were obtained from blood. CDR3 amino acids: CASSRDRVSNYGYTF. The CDR3 DNA reads TGTGCCAGCTCACGGGACAGGGTATCCAACTATGGCTACACCTTC.